Here is one T cell receptor beta chain with its context. This CDR3 spans 14 amino acids. The V end was cut by 5 bases, the J end by 5 bases, with 10 bases between. Germline V gives CDR1 MNHEY, CDR2 SVGEGT. The data were taken from a study of blood T cell repertoires in COVID-19. Whole-study context: The United States, Italy and Spain supplied acute and convalescent COVID-19 samples. PBMCs, B-cell-depleted T cells, or T cells were the source of the cDNA or gDNA that made up the material.

Enrolled during active infection, Seattle patients were then followed longitudinally. TCRdb's copy holds only in-frame clones and misses some; the assay was immunoSEQ multiplex PCR. Altogether under 200,000 clones are present, about four fifths being singletons, with the ten largest covering more than 7%. Sequenced material: peripheral blood. The TCR was taken from a woman in her sixties with COVID-19, enrolled during active disease. V usage is TRBV6-2 or TRBV6-3 and J usage is TRBJ1-6; maybe TRBD1 (6 bases). CDR3 sequence (DNA): TGTGCCAGCAGTGGGCAGGGGAATAATTCACCCCTCCACTTT. Translation gives CASSGQGNNSPLHF.